These T cell receptor beta chains were read from a single sample in a study of blood T cell repertoires in COVID-19. Libraries were prepared by immunoSEQ multiplex PCR; TCRdb keeps only in-frame clonotypes and omits some of them. The sample carries roughly 260,000 clones, 79% recorded once. The specimen sequenced was peripheral blood. These TCRs come from a woman between 35 and 50 years old with active or convalescent COVID-19. Both conserved end residues are part of each CDR3. A D gene is named only where the DNA matches it firmly. Clone sizes are given selectively: once, few, many, or a class where the clone is expanded.

. | TRBJ1-3 | TRBV28 | . | TGTGCCAGCAGTTTATCCTGGGGCGAGGAACCTGGAAACACCATATATTTT | CASSLSWGEEPGNTIYF
. | TRBJ1-1 | TRBV7-6 | . | TGTGCCAGCACCGTGATAAGACAGAACACTGAAGCTTTCTTT | CASTVIRQNTEAFF
. | TRBJ1-6 | TRBV30 | . | TGTGCCTGGAAGTGGGGCATGGATTCACCCCTCCACTTT | CAWKWGMDSPLHF
. | TRBJ1-2 | TRBV28 | . | TGTGCCAGCAGCTCCCCGGCTGGAGGCGGCTATGGCTACACCTTC | CASSSPAGGGYGYTF
. | TRBJ1-2 | TRBV5-1 | TRBD1 | TGCGCCAGCAGCCTACAGGGGGCGCGTGGCTACACCTTC | CASSLQGARGYTF
few | TRBJ1-5 | TRBV24-1 | TRBD1 | TGTGCCACCAGTGATGTGACAGGGAACAATCAGCCCCAGCATTTT | CATSDVTGNNQPQHF
. | TRBJ1-1 | TRBV7-3 | . | TGTGCCAGCAGCAGCGGATTGAACACTGAAGCTTTCTTT | CASSSGLNTEAFF
once | TRBJ1-6 | TRBV27 | TRBD1 | TGTGCCAGCAGTTTATTAGGGACAGGGGGATCACCCCTCCACTTT | CASSLLGTGGSPLHF
. | TRBJ1-2 | TRBV6-5 | . | TGTGCCAGCAGCGGACAGCGCCTCGGCTACACCTTC | CASSGQRLGYTF
. | TRBJ1-2 | TRBV30 | TRBD1 | TGTGCCTGGAGTCGGGACAGGGAAGGGTATGGCTACACCTTC | CAWSRDREGYGYTF
. | TRBJ1-1 | TRBV5-6 | . | TGTGCCAGCAGCTTTATAAACATGGGGCAGGGGAACACTGAAGCTTTCTTT | CASSFINMGQGNTEAFF
. | TRBJ1-2 | TRBV10-3 | TRBD1 | TGTGCCATCAGTGAACAGGGGTATGGCTACACCTTC | CAISEQGYGYTF
. | TRBJ2-7 | TRBV14 | TRBD2 | TGTGCCAGCAGCCTAGCGGGGGGTTACGAGCAGTACTTC | CASSLAGGYEQYF
. | TRBJ1-5 | TRBV5-1 | . | TGCGCCAGCAGCTTGGACATGAGGGATCAGCCCCAGCATTTT | CASSLDMRDQPQHF
. | TRBJ1-5 | TRBV7-9 | . | TGTGCCAGCAGCAACCTCGGTAGCAATCAGCCCCAGCATTTT | CASSNLGSNQPQHF
. | TRBJ2-7 | TRBV4-2 | TRBD1 | TGTGCCAGCAGCCTCTTACAGGGGTCCGACGAGCAGTACTTC | CASSLLQGSDEQYF
. | TRBJ1-1 | TRBV2 | . | TGTGCCAGCAGCAGACAGGCTGAAGCTTTCTTT | CASSRQAEAFF
. | TRBJ1-1 | TRBV19 | . | TGTGCCAGTAGTCCGTGGACAGCTGAAGCTTTCTTT | CASSPWTAEAFF
. | TRBJ1-5 | TRBV10-3 | . | TGTGCCATCAGTGAGCGTTTGTTGGGCAGCAATCAGCCCCAGCATTTT | CAISERLLGSNQPQHF
few | TRBJ1-6 | TRBV29-1 | TRBD1 | TGCAGCGTCCGGGACAGCACAGGATCACCCCTCCACTTT | CSVRDSTGSPLHF
. | TRBJ2-1 | TRBV3-1/TRBV3-2 | . | TGTGCCAGCAGCCAAGATTGGAGTAGTTCCCTCCGGGATGAGCAGTTCTTC | CASSQDWSSSLRDEQFF
. | TRBJ2-7 | TRBV5-4 | TRBD2 | TGTGCCAGCAGCTTGGCACTAGCGGGGGGTTCCTACGAGCAGTACTTC | CASSLALAGGSYEQYF
. | TRBJ1-1 | TRBV12-3/TRBV12-4 | . | TGTGCCAGCAGTTTACCTAACACTGAAGCTTTCTTT | CASSLPNTEAFF
. | TRBJ1-6 | TRBV7-2 | . | TGTGCCAGCAGCCCCCCCTCTTCACCCCTCCACTTT | CASSPPSSPLHF
. | TRBJ1-1 | TRBV5-5 | . | TGTGCCAGCAGCGTGGAGGGGTCAATGAACACTGAAGCTTTCTTT | CASSVEGSMNTEAFF
. | TRBJ1-5 | TRBV5-6 | . | TGTGCCAGCAGCCCTAGGAGTAGCAATCAGCCCCAGCATTTT | CASSPRSSNQPQHF
. | TRBJ1-5 | TRBV12-3/TRBV12-4 | TRBD1 | TGTGCCAGCAGATTGGGACAGCCGCAGCCCCAGCATTTT | CASRLGQPQPQHF
few | TRBJ1-5 | TRBV4-1 | . | TGCGCCAGCAGCCAAGTCAGAGGTGGGAATCAGCCCCAGCATTTT | CASSQVRGGNQPQHF
. | TRBJ2-2 | TRBV11-2 | TRBD2 | TGTGCCAGCAGCTCACTAGCGGGAAACACCGGGGAGCTGTTTTTT | CASSSLAGNTGELFF
. | TRBJ1-3 | TRBV28 | . | TGTGCCACCAATGAGAGAAACACCATATATTTT | CATNERNTIYF
. | TRBJ1-1 | TRBV11-1 | . | TGTGCCAGCAGCTTCCGCGCGGAAACTGAAGCTTTCTTT | CASSFRAETEAFF
. | TRBJ2-1 | TRBV7-2 | . | TGTGCCAGCAGCTTAGATCTGGAGGGACAGTTCTATTACAATGAGCAGTTCTTC | CASSLDLEGQFYYNEQFF
. | TRBJ1-1 | TRBV28 | . | TGTGCCAGCAGTTTGCGTGACGCGGCCGGGACAAACCCTGAAGCTTTCTTT | CASSLRDAAGTNPEAFF
. | TRBJ2-1 | TRBV9 | TRBD1 | TGTGCCAGCAGCGTGGGCAGGGGGCGCGCGGGTGAGCAGTTCTTC | CASSVGRGRAGEQFF
. | TRBJ2-3 | TRBV7-9 | . | TGTGCCAGCCGTCGAGGTATCACAGATACGCAGTATTTT | CASRRGITDTQYF
. | TRBJ1-2 | TRBV7-5 | . | TGTGTCAGAAGCTTTAATCCGGGCAGGGGACCAGGCTACACCTTC | CVRSFNPGRGPGYTF
few | TRBJ1-2 | TRBV5-6 | . | TGTGCCAGCAGCTTGGTTGGGTATTTGCGGACACGCCAATTCTATGGCTACACCTTC | CASSLVGYLRTRQFYGYTF
once | TRBJ2-7 | TRBV12-3/TRBV12-4 | . | TGTGCCAGCAGCCCTCTTAAATACGAGCAGTACTTC | CASSPLKYEQYF
. | TRBJ1-5 | TRBV15 | . | TGTGCCACCAGCAGAGATTCAGGGGCTCACCAGCCCCAGCATTTT | CATSRDSGAHQPQHF
. | TRBJ2-3 | TRBV3-1/TRBV3-2 | TRBD2 | TGTGCCAGCAGCCAAGCACTAGCGGGGGGGCACGGTACGCAGTATTTT | CASSQALAGGHGTQYF
few | TRBJ1-6 | TRBV18 | . | TGTGCCAGCTCAGCCTTCGGGGAGGGGTCAAATTCACCCCTCCACTTT | CASSAFGEGSNSPLHF
. | TRBJ1-3 | TRBV11-2 | . | TGTGCTACACAGCGATGGCAGGGAGGCTCTGGAAACACCATATATTTT | CATQRWQGGSGNTIYF
. | TRBJ1-3 | TRBV2 | TRBD1 | TGTGCCAGCACCGATAAGACAGGGGGATACACCATATATTTT | CASTDKTGGYTIYF
. | TRBJ1-2 | TRBV6-5 | TRBD1 | TGTGCCAGCACCGACGCAGGGGGCTCTGGCTATGGCTACACCTTC | CASTDAGGSGYGYTF
. | TRBJ1-2 | TRBV10-3 | TRBD1 | TGTGCCATCACTGGACAGGGGGCGGTGGGCTACACCTTC | CAITGQGAVGYTF
. | TRBJ1-1 | TRBV10-1 | . | TGCGCCAGCACCCTAACCCTGAACACTGAAGCTTTCTTT | CASTLTLNTEAFF
. | TRBJ2-7 | TRBV6-2/TRBV6-3 | TRBD1 | TGTGCCAGCAGTTTGGGACAGGCAAGCAACGAGCAGTACTTC | CASSLGQASNEQYF
few | TRBJ1-1 | TRBV5-1 | . | TGCGCCAGCAGCTTGAACCGGGTGGCTGAAGCTTTCTTT | CASSLNRVAEAFF
. | TRBJ2-3 | TRBV18 | TRBD1 | TGTGCCAGCTCACCTACAGGGGGCGGGTCATATACGCAGTATTTT | CASSPTGGGSYTQYF
once | TRBJ1-2 | TRBV30 | . | TGTGCCTGGAGAATAGAGGGGAGGAAAGGCTATGGCTACACCTTC | CAWRIEGRKGYGYTF
. | TRBJ1-5 | TRBV15 | . | TGTGCCACCAGCAGAGATGGGGCATCTAGTCAGCCCCAGCATTTT | CATSRDGASSQPQHF
few | TRBJ1-2 | TRBV2 | TRBD1 | TGTGCCAGCAGTAGGGACAGTAACTATGGCTACACCTTC | CASSRDSNYGYTF
. | TRBJ1-1 | TRBV19 | TRBD1 | TGTGCCAGTAGACAGGGGGTAAACACTGAAGCTTTCTTT | CASRQGVNTEAFF
. | TRBJ2-1 | TRBV15 | TRBD1 | TGTGCCACCAGCAGAGGTCAGGGGGCGCACAATGAGCAGTTCTTC | CATSRGQGAHNEQFF